This T cell receptor beta chain emerged from a study of CD8 T cells in ankylosing spondylitis (dated by TCRdb to about 2017). Study-wide context: T cell receptor beta repertoires were profiled in healthy donors and ankylosing spondylitis patients so that disease-linked TCR variants could be found. The whole study cohort included 108 healthy donors and under 30 ankylosing spondylitis patients. Peripheral blood was sampled, and synovial fluid was also collected from ankylosing spondylitis patients. What the research found in general, with its limitations: A TCR beta motif made up of eight highly homologous amino acid variants appeared to be characteristic of blood from ankylosing spondylitis patients. The disease-linked clones were reported as significantly enriched in matched synovial fluid samples from ankylosing spondylitis patients. In peripheral blood, the disease-linked clones were found at relatively low frequencies and had a CD8+ phenotype. Some motif variants had previously been reported in the synovial fluid and blood of reactive arthritis patients, which suggests shared mechanisms of disease initiation.

From the cysteine through the phenylalanine, the CDR3 covers 11 amino acids. Just the 33-base CDR3 DNA is kept, in frame starting at base 1. V is cut by 8 bases and J by 0 bases, and the space between the germline ends is 5 bases. The germline V gene sets CDR1 to WSHSY and CDR2 to SAAADI. There are a few counts of this clonotype. Its recognized antigen is unknown. No base qualities exist here, and no much larger clone lies one base off it. This sample was sequenced with an Illumina HiSeq 2500. TCR beta libraries were prepared by quantitative 5'-RACE with molecular barcodes. On the authors' methods: To identify disease-linked TCR variants, a new computational method was used, one built on a probabilistic model of VDJ rearrangement. TCRdb applied fastp at Q25 and MiXCR to the public reads, then kept only in-frame beta chains. CDR3 protein duplicates are merged, each entry listing the most common genes and DNA. It is TCRdb's table, rather than the study itself, that gives the V and J calls and clone size. The sample includes 300,000 to 400,000 distinct CDR3 sequences, with 20% observed a single time. Around 14% of the sample rests with the top ten.

Recombination linked TRBV10-2 to TRBJ2-7, with the identity of the D gene unclear. The sequence derives from a male donor with ankylosing spondylitis or in good health (not recorded which). The material sequenced was blood, either unsorted or a sorted T cell fraction (not recorded which). The sequenced DNA: TGCGCCAGCGGGGTCTCCTACGAGCAGTACTTC. This codes for CASGVSYEQYF.